This T cell receptor beta chain was identified in a study of low-dose radiotherapy and immunotherapy resistance in tumors. This clonotype was seen repeatedly, ten times or more. There are 14 residues in the CDR3. The V and J ends lost 5 bases and 7 bases, in that order; junction bases with no gene match: 6. The germline V gene encodes CDR1 SEHNR and CDR2 FQNEAQ (reference sequence). Covering alpha and beta chains, TRAV- and TRBV-specific primers were used for the first-strand cDNA. Amplification of TCRs used a constant-region primer and V-primer adapter for approximately 19 PCR cycles. TCRdb analysed the reads with MiXCR anew, one entry per CDR3 protein. The sample has 65,000 to 85,000 distinct CDR3 sequences; less than 20% are singletons. Time point defined: after trial treatment. Noted treatment: LDRT plus nivolumab, ipilimumab, low-dose cyclophosphamide and aspirin (RACIN trial).

The rearrangement links TRBV7-9 to TRBJ1-1, with TRBD1 matching over 11 bases. The source material was PBMCs, sampled after low-dose radiotherapy plus immunotherapy. The origin of this receptor is a male donor with prostate cancer. CDR3 bases: TGTGCCAGCAGCCCCGGGACAGGGGGAGTTGAAGCTTTCTTT. This gives the protein CASSPGTGGVEAFF.